These 7 T cell receptor beta chains were sequenced from one sample in a study of T cell changes during pregnancy in multiple sclerosis. Generated by immunoSEQ multiplex PCR, the TCRdb table keeps only in-frame clones and is missing some. Of some 100,000 clones in the sample, 94% were seen once. The material sequenced was peripheral blood, taken before pregnancy. The receptors here all came from a female donor with multiple sclerosis, enrolled in a pregnancy study.

This chain uses TRBV28 with TRBJ2-1; 12 nucleotides agree with TRBD1. CDR3 length equals 16 residues. With 8 bases clipped from V and 7 bases from J, the junction kept 12 bases outside the gene matches. Per germline, CDR1 MDHEN and CDR2 SYDVKM. CDR3 region: CASGYRDRGLKNEQFF. The DNA of the CDR3 is TGTGCCAGCGGTTACCGGGACAGGGGGCTAAAAAATGAGCAGTTCTTC.

CDR3 loop: CASSLSTYNEQFF. In nucleotides, the CDR3 is TGTGCCAGCAGTTTGAGCACCTACAATGAGCAGTTCTTC. The genes are TRBV27 and TRBJ2-1; D gene ambiguous. This CDR3 spans 13 amino acids. V was cut by 3 bases and J by 2 bases, with 5 bases left in between. The germline V gene encodes CDR1 MNHEY and CDR2 SMNVEV (reference sequence).

The V gene is TRBV28, the J gene TRBJ1-2, with a possible D match to TRBD1 (5 bases). V was clipped by 5 bases and J by 4 bases, with 11 bases between them. This CDR3 has 13 amino acids. Germline-derived CDR1 and CDR2 are MDHEN and SYDVKM. This CDR3 is CASSTQGGYGYTF. CDR3 coding DNA: TGTGCCAGCAGTACTCAGGGAGGCTATGGCTACACCTTC.

The chain employs TRBV5-6 and TRBJ2-5; TRBD2 aligns across 7 bases. The V segment lost 3 bases and the J segment 5 bases; nucleotides outside the gene matches: 13. This CDR3 is 16 amino acids long. Germline V gene sequence: CDR1 SGHDT, CDR2 YYEEEE. CDR3 region: CASSSQRGRPLETQYF. In DNA, the CDR3 is TGTGCCAGCAGCTCCCAGCGGGGACGACCGTTGGAGACCCAGTACTTC.

The CDR3 spells CATSRGTSGSTDTQYF. The CDR3 nucleotides are TGTGCCACCAGCAGGGGGACTAGCGGTAGCACAGATACGCAGTATTTT. The chain is built from TRBV15 and TRBJ2-3; TRBD2 matches at 11 bases. Germline values: CDR1 LNHNV, CDR2 YYDKDF (reference sequence). After removal of 3 bases from V and 0 bases from J, the junction contained 2 bases not matched to a gene. CDR3 length: 16 residues.

V is TRBV6-1 and J is TRBJ2-7, with a tentative D call TRBD2 (6 bases). The CDR3 loop spans 15 amino acids. Germline loops: CDR1 MNHNS, CDR2 SASEGT. Trimming left V 6 bases short and J 2 bases short, with 17 bases between. Here the CDR3 DNA reads TGTGCCAGCAGGCGGGACCTAGGGGCACCCTACGAGCAGTACTTC. It is translated as CASRRDLGAPYEQYF.

This chain uses TRBV10-3 with TRBJ2-2; D might be TRBD1 (6 bases). Trimming pared 6 bases from V and 1 base from J, leaving 18 bases between. This CDR3 is built from 17 residues. From germline, CDR1 is ENHRY and CDR2 SYGVKD. The CDR3 region is CAIRKSVTGQNTGELFF. The DNA for the CDR3 is TGTGCCATCAGGAAGTCAGTTACGGGACAGAACACCGGGGAGCTGTTTTTT.